This passage covers 25 T cell receptor beta chains from one sample sequenced in a study of memory CD4+ T cells and cytomegalovirus serostatus. The sort gate was single viable CD3+CD4+CD8-CD45RO+ cells for memory CD4+ T cells. Libraries were prepared by immunoSEQ multiplex PCR; TCRdb keeps only in-frame clonotypes and omits some of them. The profile covers 45,000 to 60,000 clones, with about 86% appearing a single time and just under 2% taken by the ten largest. Sequencing was carried out using memory CD4+ T cells from blood. These receptors were collected from an adult in good health and CMV-seropositive.

The V call is TRBV18, the J call TRBJ2-7, with D possibly matching TRBD2 (6 bases). V lost 4 bases and J lost 4, with 14 bases in between. The CDR3 sequence is 14 residues long. CDR1 and CDR2 from the germline V gene are KGHSH and LQKENI. In DNA, the CDR3 is TGTGCCAGCTCACTTAGCGGTCCTAGTTACGAGCAGTACTTC. Translation: CASSLSGPSYEQYF.

This chain joins TRBV19 and TRBJ1-5; D not resolved. CDR3 length equals 13 residues. Germline values: CDR1 LNHDA, CDR2 SQIVND (reference sequence). Trimming took off 6 bases at V and 7 bases at J, with 13 bases between the two ends. The CDR3 DNA is TGTGCCAGTAGAGGGAAGGCTGAACAGCCCCAGCATTTT. This encodes CASRGKAEQPQHF.

The chain combines TRBV5-4 with TRBJ1-1; no definite D call. Germline-derived CDR1 and CDR2 are SGHNT and YYREEE (reference sequence). The CDR3 loop spans 14 amino acids. V was shortened by 3 bases and J by 5 bases, with 14 bases between the two germline ends. CDR3: CASSSPPPLTEAFF. The CDR3 DNA is TGTGCCAGCAGCTCGCCCCCGCCGCTGACTGAAGCTTTCTTT.

The rearrangement uses TRBV28 and TRBJ1-6; D may be TRBD1 (5 bases). Trimming shortened V by 6 bases and J by 10 bases, and 10 bases separated the two germline ends. Germline V gene lookup returns CDR1 MDHEN and CDR2 SYDVKM. The CDR3 is 12 residues long. CDR3 sequence: CASRAGYSPLHF. The CDR3 DNA reads as TGTGCCAGCAGGGCAGGGTACTCACCCCTCCACTTT.

The V gene is TRBV30, the J gene TRBJ1-6, with D possibly being TRBD1 (5 bases). The germline gives CDR1 GTSNPN, CDR2 SVGIG (reference sequence). The CDR3 length is 13 residues. Between the trimmed V and J ends, which lost 5 bases and 2 bases, there was a span of 7 bases. Written as DNA, the CDR3 is TGTGCCTGGCAGGGACCCTATAATTCACCCCTCCACTTT. It codes for CAWQGPYNSPLHF.

This clone was seen once. Other DNA sequences in this sample translate to the same CDR3. The CDR3 reads CASSLTENTEAFF. Here the CDR3 DNA reads TGTGCCAGCAGCTTGACAGAGAACACTGAAGCTTTCTTT. The V gene is TRBV7-3, the J gene TRBJ1-1, with D possibly matching TRBD1 (5 bases). This CDR3 contains 13 residues. Germline V CDR1 and CDR2: SGHTA, FQGTGA. The V end was cut by 3 bases, the J end by 1 base, with 6 bases between. The variable domain in full, completed from reference TRBV7-3 and TRBJ1-1, reads GAGVSQTPSNKVTEKGKYVELRCDPISGHTALYWYRQSLGQGPEFLIYFQGTGAADDSGLPNDRFFAVRPEGSVSTLKIQRTERGDSAVYLCASSLTENTEAFFGQGTRLTVV.

The chain has TRBV7-2 and TRBJ2-7; weak D call: TRBD2 (6 bases). Germline-derived CDR1 and CDR2 are SGHTA and FQGNSA. The V gene lost 7 bases and the J gene lost 7 bases, with 20 bases spanning the gap. The CDR3 contains 14 residues. This CDR3 reads CASTSRGGVGEQYF. DNA for the CDR3: TGTGCCAGCACCAGTCGAGGCGGGGTTGGGGAGCAGTACTTC.

The rearrangement joins TRBV11-2 to TRBJ2-7; weak D call: TRBD1 (6 bases). The ends were cut back, 4 bases at V and 6 bases at J, with 16 bases in the middle. Germline V gene lookup returns CDR1 SGHAT and CDR2 FQNNGV. CDR3 size: 14 residues. CDR3 DNA sequence: TGTGCCAGCAGCTCCCAGACAGGAACCCGCGAGCAGTACTTC. Translated, it gives CASSSQTGTREQYF.

The rearrangement links TRBV2 to TRBJ1-6, with unresolved D. Germline V gene sequence: CDR1 SNHLY, CDR2 FYNNEI. There are 15 residues in the CDR3. V lost 6 bases and J lost 2, with 11 bases in between. Here the CDR3 DNA reads TGTGCCAGCAGGATGTCTGGGGCCTATAATTCACCCCTCCACTTT. Translated: CASRMSGAYNSPLHF.

This clone was counted a single time. The gene calls are TRBV4-1 and TRBJ2-5; no firm D call. Between the trimmed V and J ends, which lost 1 base and 2 bases, there was a span of 8 bases. CDR3 length equals 14 residues. CDR1 is MGHRA, CDR2 YSYEKL, per germline. The CDR3 coding sequence is TGCGCCAGCAGCCAAGTTCAGCTGCAAGAGACCCAGTACTTC. Protein: CASSQVQLQETQYF.

DNA for the CDR3: TGTGCCACCAGCAGGCCGGGACAAAATCCAGATGAGCAGTTCTTC. Its translation: CATSRPGQNPDEQFF. This sequence joins TRBV15 and TRBJ2-1; tentatively, D is TRBD1 (6 bases). This CDR3 is built from 15 residues. V lost 3 bases, J lost 8 bases, and 17 bases lay in between. The germline V gene has CDR1 LNHNV and CDR2 YYDKDF (reference sequence).

This chain links TRBV7-2 with TRBJ2-7; no firm D call. The ends were cut back, 5 bases at V and 6 bases at J, with 23 bases in the middle. CDR1 and CDR2 (germline): SGHTA, FQGNSA. The CDR3 consists of 16 residues. In DNA form, the CDR3 reads TGTGCCAGCAGCCTCCCAGGACGGGTTCCTCGGGTCGAGCAGTACTTC. It specifies CASSLPGRVPRVEQYF.

This chain connects TRBV28 to TRBJ1-5; TRBD1 is a possible D gene (6 bases). The CDR3 covers 13 residues. CDR1 is MDHEN, CDR2 SYDVKM, per germline. Trimming took 1 base from V and 7 from J, leaving 8 bases between them. The CDR3 DNA follows: TGTGCCAGCAGTTTATCCAGGGGACAGCCCCAGCATTTT. It is translated as CASSLSRGQPQHF.

J is TRBJ2-7 and V is TRBV18, with TRBD1 identical over 9 bases. CDR1 is KGHSH and CDR2 is LQKENI in the germline V gene. The CDR3 is made up of 14 amino acids. The V gene end was trimmed by 5 bases and the J gene end by 5 bases; junction bases not matched to a gene: 7. In DNA form, the CDR3 reads TGTGCCAGCTCAGGGGGACAGGGAAGTGACGAGCAGTACTTC. As protein: CASSGGQGSDEQYF.

Only a few counts were recorded for this clone. The J gene is TRBJ1-4, the V gene TRBV5-6; D may be TRBD1 (5 bases). CDR3 length equals 15 residues. CDR1 SGHDT and CDR2 YYEEEE come from the germline V gene. Deletions cut 4 bases from V and 2 bases from J, with 12 bases between. CDR3 sequence (DNA): TGTGCCAGCAGCCCCATGGGGGGGACTAATGAAAAACTGTTTTTT. Amino acid sequence: CASSPMGGTNEKLFF.

The rearrangement uses TRBV18 and TRBJ1-1; D is uncertain. V lost 4 bases and J 3 bases, leaving 15 bases between the germline ends. CDR1 KGHSH and CDR2 LQKENI come from the germline V gene. There are 15 residues in the CDR3. CDR3: CASSLRGGRDTEAFF. In DNA form, the CDR3 reads TGTGCCAGCTCACTGAGAGGCGGGCGGGACACTGAAGCTTTCTTT.

This chain links TRBV25-1 with TRBJ2-7; D may be TRBD1 (6 bases). The CDR3 is 14 residues long. In germline, CDR1 is MGHDK, CDR2 SYGVNS. The V end was cut by 4 bases, the J end by 5 bases, with 15 bases between. CDR3 region: CASSVPGQLDEQYF. DNA for the CDR3: TGTGCCAGCAGTGTTCCGGGACAACTAGACGAGCAGTACTTC.

The V call is TRBV29-1, the J call TRBJ1-1; no reliable D call. V was cut by 1 base and J by 0 bases, with 9 bases left in between. The CDR3 totals 14 residues. Germline V lookup: CDR1 SQVTM, CDR2 ANQGSEA. Here the CDR3 reads CSVEGTVMNTEAFF. CDR3 bases: TGCAGCGTTGAAGGTACAGTTATGAACACTGAAGCTTTCTTT. The full variable domain, with the rest looked up from reference TRBV29-1 and TRBJ1-1, is SAVISQKPSRDICQRGTSLTIQCQVDSQVTMMFWYRQQPGQSLTLIATANQGSEATYESGFVIDKFPISRPNLTFSTLTVSNMSPEDSSIYLCSVEGTVMNTEAFFGQGTRLTVV.

This chain joins TRBV15 and TRBJ2-6; D possibly corresponds to TRBD2 (6 bases). CDR3 size: 13 residues. Trimming took 8 bases from V and 2 from J, leaving 7 bases between them. Germline assignment: CDR1 LNHNV and CDR2 YYDKDF (reference sequence). CDR3 residues: CATGGTGANVLTF. CDR3 bases: TGTGCCACCGGAGGGACTGGGGCCAACGTCCTGACTTTC.

The chain uses TRBV27 and TRBJ1-2; the D gene is possibly TRBD1 (6 bases). Germline values: CDR1 MNHEY, CDR2 SMNVEV (reference sequence). The CDR3 extends over 14 amino acids. Trimming cost V 6 bases and J 3 bases, with 14 bases left between them. CDR3 protein: CASSQGGSDYGYTF. CDR3 nucleotides: TGTGCCAGCAGCCAAGGGGGTAGCGACTATGGCTACACCTTC.

The rearrangement uses TRBV28 and TRBJ2-7; D remains ambiguous. In germline, CDR1 is MDHEN, CDR2 SYDVKM. The V end lost 3 bases, the J end lost 6 bases, and 9 bases lay between the germline ends. This CDR3 spans 12 amino acids. CDR3 sequence: CASSLLYAEQYF. CDR3 nucleotide sequence: TGTGCCAGCAGTTTGTTGTATGCCGAGCAGTACTTC. Based on the CDR3 plus reference TRBV28 and TRBJ2-7, the full variable domain is DVKVTQSSRYLVKRTGEKVFLECVQDMDHENMFWYRQDPGLGLRLIYFSYDVKMKEKGDIPEGYSVSREKKERFSLILESASTNQTSMYLCASSLLYAEQYFGPGTRLTVT.

This chain uses TRBV29-1 with TRBJ2-5; D remains unclear. Looked up from germline, CDR1 is SQVTM and CDR2 is ANQGSEA. The CDR3 contains 10 residues. The V end lost 7 bases, the J end lost 11 bases, and 14 bases lay between the germline ends. CDR3: CSAGDKEQYF. As DNA, the CDR3 is TGCAGCGCAGGTGACAAGGAGCAGTACTTC.

This clone was counted between two and nine times. J is TRBJ1-5 and V is TRBV4-1, with TRBD1 identical over 7 bases. The CDR3 extends over 14 amino acids. V lost 4 bases and J lost 5; bases outside the gene matches: 5. The V gene's germline CDR1 is MGHRA and CDR2 YSYEKL. As DNA, the CDR3 is TGCGCCAGCAGCCTAAGGGGGCTCGATCAGCCCCAGCATTTT. It yields the protein CASSLRGLDQPQHF.

For this clone: The junction departs from germline at one end; a sequencing error may be responsible. The rearrangement links TRBV7-7 to TRBJ2-3; no clear D. This CDR3 spans 13 amino acids. The germline V gene encodes CDR1 SSHAT and CDR2 FNYEAQ (reference sequence). Here the CDR3 reads CASSLDGTDTQYF. CDR3 bases: TGTGCTAGCAGCTTAGATGGCACAGATACGCAGTATTTT.

The table lists this clone with a count of one. J is TRBJ2-7 and V is TRBV10-1; TRBD2 matches at 11 bases. The CDR3 runs to 14 residues. V shed 2 bases, J shed 4 bases, and the junction held 1 base outside the gene matches. CDR1 WNHNN and CDR2 SYGVQD come from the germline V gene (reference sequence). The CDR3 reads CASSEGTSGYEQYF. CDR3 sequence (DNA): TGCGCCAGCAGTGAGGGGACTAGCGGATACGAGCAGTACTTC.